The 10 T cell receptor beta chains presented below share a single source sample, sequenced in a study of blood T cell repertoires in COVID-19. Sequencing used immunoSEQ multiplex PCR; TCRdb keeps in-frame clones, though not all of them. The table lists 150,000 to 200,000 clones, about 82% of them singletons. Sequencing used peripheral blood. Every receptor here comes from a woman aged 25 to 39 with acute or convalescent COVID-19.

The CDR3 region has the DNA TGTGCCAGCAGCTTATGGACAGGTACCTACGAGCAGTACTTC. Its translation is CASSLWTGTYEQYF. The rearrangement uses TRBV7-8 and TRBJ2-7, with 7 bases lining up with TRBD1. V was clipped by 2 bases and J by 2 bases; unmatched bases: 3. CDR3 size: 14 residues. Looked up from germline, CDR1 is SGHVS and CDR2 is FQNEAQ.

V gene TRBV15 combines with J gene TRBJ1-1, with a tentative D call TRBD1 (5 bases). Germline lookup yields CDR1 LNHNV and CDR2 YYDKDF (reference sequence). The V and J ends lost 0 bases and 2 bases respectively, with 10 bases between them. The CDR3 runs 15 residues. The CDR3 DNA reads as TGTGCCACCAGCAGAGATCTGGGGCTCAACACTGAAGCTTTCTTT. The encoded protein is CATSRDLGLNTEAFF. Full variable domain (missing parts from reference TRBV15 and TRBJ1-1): DAMVIQNPRYQVTQFGKPVTLSCSQTLNHNVMYWYQQKSSQAPKLLFHYYDKDFNNEADTPDNFQSRRPNTSFCFLDIRSPGLGDTAMYLCATSRDLGLNTEAFFGQGTRLTVV.

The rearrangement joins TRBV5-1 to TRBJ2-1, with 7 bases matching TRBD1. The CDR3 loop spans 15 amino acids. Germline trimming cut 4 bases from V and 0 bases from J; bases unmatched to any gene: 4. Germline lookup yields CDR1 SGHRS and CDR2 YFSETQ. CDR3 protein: CASSATGISYNEQFF. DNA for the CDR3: TGCGCCAGCAGCGCGACAGGGATCTCCTACAATGAGCAGTTCTTC.

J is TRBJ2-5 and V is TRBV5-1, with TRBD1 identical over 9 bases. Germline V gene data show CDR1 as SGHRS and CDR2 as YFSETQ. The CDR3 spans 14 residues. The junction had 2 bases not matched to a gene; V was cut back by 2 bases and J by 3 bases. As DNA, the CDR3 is TGCGCCAGCAGCTTCGGGGACAGGGAAGAGACCCAGTACTTC. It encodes CASSFGDREETQYF. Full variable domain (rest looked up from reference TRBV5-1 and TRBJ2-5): KAGVTQTPRYLIKTRGQQVTLSCSPISGHRSVSWYQQTPGQGLQFLFEYFSETQRNKGNFPGRFSGRQFSNSRSEMNVSTLELGDSALYLCASSFGDREETQYFGPGTRLLVL.

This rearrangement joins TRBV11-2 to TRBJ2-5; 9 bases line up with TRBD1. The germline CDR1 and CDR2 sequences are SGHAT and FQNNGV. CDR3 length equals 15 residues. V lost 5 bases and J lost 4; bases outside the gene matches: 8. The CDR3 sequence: CASSPGDRVGETQYF. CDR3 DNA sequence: TGTGCCAGCAGCCCGGGGGACAGGGTAGGAGAGACCCAGTACTTC.

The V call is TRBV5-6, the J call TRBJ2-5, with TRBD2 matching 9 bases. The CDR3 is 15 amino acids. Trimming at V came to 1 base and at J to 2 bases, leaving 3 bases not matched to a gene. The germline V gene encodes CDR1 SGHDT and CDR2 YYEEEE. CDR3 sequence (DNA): TGTGCCAGCAGCTTGACCAGCGGGGGGCAAGAGACCCAGTACTTC. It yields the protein CASSLTSGGQETQYF.

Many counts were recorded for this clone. The CDR3 DNA reads as TGTGCCAGCAGCTACGACAGCTACGAGCAGTACTTC. Translating it yields CASSYDSYEQYF. V usage is TRBV6-6 and J usage is TRBJ2-7; D might be TRBD1 (5 bases). Germline V gene data show CDR1 as MNHNY and CDR2 as SVGAGI (reference sequence). V was shortened by 6 bases and J by 3 bases, with 9 bases between the two germline ends. The length of the CDR3 is 12 residues.

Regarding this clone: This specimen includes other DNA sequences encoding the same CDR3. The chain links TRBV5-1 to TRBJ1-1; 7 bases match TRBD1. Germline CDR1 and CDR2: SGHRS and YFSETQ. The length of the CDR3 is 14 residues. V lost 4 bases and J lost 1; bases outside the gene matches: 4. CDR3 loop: CASSLRTGNTEAFF. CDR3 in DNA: TGCGCCAGCAGCCTACGGACAGGGAACACTGAAGCTTTCTTT.

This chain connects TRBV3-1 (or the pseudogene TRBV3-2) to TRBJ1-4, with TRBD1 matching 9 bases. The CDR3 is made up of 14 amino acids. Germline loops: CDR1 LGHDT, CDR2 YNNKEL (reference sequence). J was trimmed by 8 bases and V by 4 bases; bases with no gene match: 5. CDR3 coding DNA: TGTGCCAGCAGCCCGACAGGGGGTCGGGAAAAACTGTTTTTT. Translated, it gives CASSPTGGREKLFF.

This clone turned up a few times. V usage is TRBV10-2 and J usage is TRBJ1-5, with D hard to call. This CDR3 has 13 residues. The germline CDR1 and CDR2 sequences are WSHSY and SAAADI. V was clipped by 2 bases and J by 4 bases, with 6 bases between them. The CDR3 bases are TGCGCCAGCAGTGAGCAGTCTAATCAGCCCCAGCATTTT. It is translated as CASSEQSNQPQHF.